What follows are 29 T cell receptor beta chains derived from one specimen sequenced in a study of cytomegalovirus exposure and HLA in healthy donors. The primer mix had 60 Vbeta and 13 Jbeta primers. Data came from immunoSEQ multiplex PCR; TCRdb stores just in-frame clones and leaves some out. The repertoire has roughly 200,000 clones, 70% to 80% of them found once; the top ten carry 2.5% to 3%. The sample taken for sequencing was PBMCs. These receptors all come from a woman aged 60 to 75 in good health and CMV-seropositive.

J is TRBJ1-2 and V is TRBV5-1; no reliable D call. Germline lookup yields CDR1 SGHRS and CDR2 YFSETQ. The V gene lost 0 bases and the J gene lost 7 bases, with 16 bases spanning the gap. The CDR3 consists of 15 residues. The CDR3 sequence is CASSLVAGNSAGYTF. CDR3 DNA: TGCGCCAGCAGCTTGGTGGCGGGGAATAGTGCTGGCTACACCTTC.

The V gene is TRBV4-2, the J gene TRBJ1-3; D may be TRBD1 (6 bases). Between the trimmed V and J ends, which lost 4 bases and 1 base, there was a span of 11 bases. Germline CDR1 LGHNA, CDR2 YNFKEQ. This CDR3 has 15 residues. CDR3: CASSPNRASGNTIYF. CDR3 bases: TGTGCCAGCAGCCCGAACAGGGCGTCTGGAAACACCATATATTTT.

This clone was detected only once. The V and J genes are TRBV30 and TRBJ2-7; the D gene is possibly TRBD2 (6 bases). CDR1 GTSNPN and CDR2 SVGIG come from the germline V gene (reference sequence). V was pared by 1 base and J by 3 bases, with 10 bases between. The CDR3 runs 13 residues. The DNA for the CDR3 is TGTGCCTGGAGTGGACTAGGTCACTACGAGCAGTACTTC. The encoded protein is CAWSGLGHYEQYF. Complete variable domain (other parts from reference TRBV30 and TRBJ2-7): SQTIHQWPATLVQPVGSPLSLECTVEGTSNPNLYWYRQAAGRGLQLLFYSVGIGQISSEVPQNLSASRPQDRQFILSSKKLLLSDSGFYLCAWSGLGHYEQYFGPGTRLTVT.

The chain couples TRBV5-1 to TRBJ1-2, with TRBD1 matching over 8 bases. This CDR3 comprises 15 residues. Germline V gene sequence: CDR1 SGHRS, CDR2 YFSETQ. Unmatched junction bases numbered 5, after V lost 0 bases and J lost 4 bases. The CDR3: CASSLAGTGFYGYTF. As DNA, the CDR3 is TGCGCCAGCAGCTTGGCCGGGACAGGATTCTATGGCTACACCTTC.

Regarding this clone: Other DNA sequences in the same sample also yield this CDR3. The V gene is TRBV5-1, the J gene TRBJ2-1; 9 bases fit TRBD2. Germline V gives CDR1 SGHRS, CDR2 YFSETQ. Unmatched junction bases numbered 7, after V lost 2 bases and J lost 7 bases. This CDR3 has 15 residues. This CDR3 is CASSLMTSGGNEQFF. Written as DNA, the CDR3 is TGCGCCAGCAGCTTAATGACTAGCGGTGGGAATGAGCAGTTCTTC.

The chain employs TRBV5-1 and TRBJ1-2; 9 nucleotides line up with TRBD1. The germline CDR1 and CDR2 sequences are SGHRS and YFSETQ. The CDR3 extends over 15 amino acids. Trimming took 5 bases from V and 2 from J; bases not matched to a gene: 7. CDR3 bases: TGCGCCAGCAGTATGACAGGGGGGTCGAACTATGGCTACACCTTC. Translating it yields CASSMTGGSNYGYTF. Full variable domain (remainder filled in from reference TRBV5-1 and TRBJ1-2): KAGVTQTPRYLIKTRGQQVTLSCSPISGHRSVSWYQQTPGQGLQFLFEYFSETQRNKGNFPGRFSGRQFSNSRSEMNVSTLELGDSALYLCASSMTGGSNYGYTFGSGTRLTVV.

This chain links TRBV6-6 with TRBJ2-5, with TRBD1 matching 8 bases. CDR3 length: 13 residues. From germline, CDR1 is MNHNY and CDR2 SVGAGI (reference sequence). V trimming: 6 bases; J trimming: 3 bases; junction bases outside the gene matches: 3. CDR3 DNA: TGTGCCAGCAGGAAGACAGGGGAAGAGACCCAGTACTTC. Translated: CASRKTGEETQYF.

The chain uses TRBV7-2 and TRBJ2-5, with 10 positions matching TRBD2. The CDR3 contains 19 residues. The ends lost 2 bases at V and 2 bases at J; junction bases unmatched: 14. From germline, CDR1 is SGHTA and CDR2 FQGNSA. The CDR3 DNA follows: TGTGCCAGCAGCTTACACGGGCTAGCGGGAGTGGGGAGGCAAGAGACCCAGTACTTC. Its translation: CASSLHGLAGVGRQETQYF.

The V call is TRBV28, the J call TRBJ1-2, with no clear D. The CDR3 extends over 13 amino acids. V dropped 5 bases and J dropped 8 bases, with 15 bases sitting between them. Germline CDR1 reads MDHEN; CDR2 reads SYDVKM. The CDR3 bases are TGTGCCAGCAGTCTCCCCCAGGTGGGCGGCTACACCTTC. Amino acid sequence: CASSLPQVGGYTF.

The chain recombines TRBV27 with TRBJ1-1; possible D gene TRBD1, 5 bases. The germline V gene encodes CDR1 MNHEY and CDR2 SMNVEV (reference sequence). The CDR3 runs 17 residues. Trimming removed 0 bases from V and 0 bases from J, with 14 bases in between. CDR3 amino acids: CASSLSGGWVLNTEAFF. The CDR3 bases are TGTGCCAGCAGTTTATCTGGGGGGTGGGTTTTGAACACTGAAGCTTTCTTT.

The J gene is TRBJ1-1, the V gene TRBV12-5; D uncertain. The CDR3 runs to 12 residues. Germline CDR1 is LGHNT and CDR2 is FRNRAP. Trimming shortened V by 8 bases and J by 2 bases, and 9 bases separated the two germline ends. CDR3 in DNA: TGTGCTAGTACCCGGGAAAACACTGAAGCTTTCTTT. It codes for CASTRENTEAFF.

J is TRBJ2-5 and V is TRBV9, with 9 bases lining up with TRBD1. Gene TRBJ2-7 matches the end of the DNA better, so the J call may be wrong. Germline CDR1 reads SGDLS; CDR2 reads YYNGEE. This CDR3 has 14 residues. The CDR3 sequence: CASSGGTGPYEQYF. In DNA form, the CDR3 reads TGTGCCAGCAGCGGAGGGACAGGGCCTTACGAGCAGTACTTC.

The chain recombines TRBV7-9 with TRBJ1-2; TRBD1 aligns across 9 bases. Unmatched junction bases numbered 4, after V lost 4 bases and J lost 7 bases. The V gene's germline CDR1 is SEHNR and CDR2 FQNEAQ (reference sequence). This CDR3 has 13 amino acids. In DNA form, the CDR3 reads TGTGCCAGCAGCTACAGGGGGCGGATTGGCTACACCTTC. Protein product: CASSYRGRIGYTF.

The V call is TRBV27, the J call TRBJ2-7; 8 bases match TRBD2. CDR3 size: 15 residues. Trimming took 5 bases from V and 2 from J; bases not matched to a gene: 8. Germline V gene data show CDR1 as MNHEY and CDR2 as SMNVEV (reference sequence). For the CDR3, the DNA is TGTGCCAGCAGTCCCCCGGGGGGGAAGGCCTACGAGCAGTACTTC. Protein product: CASSPPGGKAYEQYF.

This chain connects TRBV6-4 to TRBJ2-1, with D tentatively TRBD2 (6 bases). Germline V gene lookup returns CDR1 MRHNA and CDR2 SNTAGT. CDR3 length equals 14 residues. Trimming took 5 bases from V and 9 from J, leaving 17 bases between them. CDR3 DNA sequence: TGTGCCAGCAGTAGCACTTCGGGGGTGGGTGAGCAGTTCTTC. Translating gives CASSSTSGVGEQFF.

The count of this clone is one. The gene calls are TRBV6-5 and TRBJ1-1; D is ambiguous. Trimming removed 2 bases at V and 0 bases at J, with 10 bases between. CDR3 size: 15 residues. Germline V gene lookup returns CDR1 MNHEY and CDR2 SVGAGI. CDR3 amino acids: CASSYTQALNTEAFF. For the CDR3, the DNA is TGTGCCAGCAGTTACACCCAGGCCTTGAACACTGAAGCTTTCTTT.

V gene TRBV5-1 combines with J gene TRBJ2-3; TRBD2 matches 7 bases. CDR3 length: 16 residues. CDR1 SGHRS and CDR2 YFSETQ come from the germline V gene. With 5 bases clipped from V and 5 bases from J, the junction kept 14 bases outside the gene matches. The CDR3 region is CASRGDYPGSGDTQYF. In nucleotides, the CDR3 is TGCGCCAGCAGGGGGGACTATCCTGGGTCTGGAGATACGCAGTATTTT.

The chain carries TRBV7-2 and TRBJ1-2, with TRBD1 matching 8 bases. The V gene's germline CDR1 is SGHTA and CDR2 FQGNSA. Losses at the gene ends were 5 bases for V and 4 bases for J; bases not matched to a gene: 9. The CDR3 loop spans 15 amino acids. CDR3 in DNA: TGTGCCAGCAGCCCCCGGACAGGGAACGCCTATGGCTACACCTTC. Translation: CASSPRTGNAYGYTF.

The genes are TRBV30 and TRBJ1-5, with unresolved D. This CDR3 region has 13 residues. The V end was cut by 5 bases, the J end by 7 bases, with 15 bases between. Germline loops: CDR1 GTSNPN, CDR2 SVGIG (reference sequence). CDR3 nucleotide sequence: TGTGCCTGGGGCCGCCAATTTATGCAGCCCCAGCATTTT. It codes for CAWGRQFMQPQHF.

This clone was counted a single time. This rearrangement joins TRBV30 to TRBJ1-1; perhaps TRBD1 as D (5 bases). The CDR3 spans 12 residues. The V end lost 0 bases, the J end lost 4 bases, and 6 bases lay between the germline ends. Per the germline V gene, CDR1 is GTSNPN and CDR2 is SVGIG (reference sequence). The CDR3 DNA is TGTGCCTGGAGTGTTCAGGGCACTGAAGCTTTCTTT. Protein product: CAWSVQGTEAFF. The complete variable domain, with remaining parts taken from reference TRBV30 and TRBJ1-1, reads SQTIHQWPATLVQPVGSPLSLECTVEGTSNPNLYWYRQAAGRGLQLLFYSVGIGQISSEVPQNLSASRPQDRQFILSSKKLLLSDSGFYLCAWSVQGTEAFFGQGTRLTVV.

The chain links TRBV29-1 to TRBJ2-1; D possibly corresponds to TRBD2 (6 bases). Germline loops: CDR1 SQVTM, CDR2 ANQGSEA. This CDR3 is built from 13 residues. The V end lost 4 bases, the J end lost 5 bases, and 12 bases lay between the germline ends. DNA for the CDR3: TGCAGCGTTGCGGGGACTGGAGACAATGAGCAGTTCTTC. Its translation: CSVAGTGDNEQFF.

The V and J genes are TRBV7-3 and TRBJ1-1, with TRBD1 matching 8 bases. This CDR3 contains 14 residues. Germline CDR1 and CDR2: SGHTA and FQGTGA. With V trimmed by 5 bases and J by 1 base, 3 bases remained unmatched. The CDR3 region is CASSLGQGNTEAFF. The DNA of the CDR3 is TGTGCCAGCAGCCTCGGACAGGGGAACACTGAAGCTTTCTTT.

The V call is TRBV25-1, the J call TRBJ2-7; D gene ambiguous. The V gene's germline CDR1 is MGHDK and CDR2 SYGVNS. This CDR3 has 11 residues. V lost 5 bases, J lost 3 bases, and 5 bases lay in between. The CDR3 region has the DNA TGTGCCAGCAGTCGTAACTACGAGCAGTACTTC. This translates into CASSRNYEQYF.

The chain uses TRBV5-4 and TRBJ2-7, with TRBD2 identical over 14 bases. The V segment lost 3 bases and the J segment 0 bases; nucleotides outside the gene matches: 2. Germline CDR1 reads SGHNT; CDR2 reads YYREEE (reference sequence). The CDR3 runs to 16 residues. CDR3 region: CASSSGTSGSSYEQYF. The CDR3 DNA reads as TGTGCCAGCAGCTCTGGGACTAGCGGGAGCTCCTACGAGCAGTACTTC.

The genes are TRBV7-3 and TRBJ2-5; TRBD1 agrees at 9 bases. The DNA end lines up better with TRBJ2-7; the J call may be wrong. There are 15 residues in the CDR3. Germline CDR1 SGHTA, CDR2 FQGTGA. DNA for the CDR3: TGTGCCAGCAGCTTAATTGGGGACAGGGCCCACGAGCAGTACTTC. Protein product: CASSLIGDRAHEQYF.

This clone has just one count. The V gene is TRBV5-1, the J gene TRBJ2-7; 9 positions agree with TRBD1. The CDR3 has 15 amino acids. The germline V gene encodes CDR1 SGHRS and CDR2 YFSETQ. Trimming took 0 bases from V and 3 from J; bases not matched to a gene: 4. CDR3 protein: CASSLAGQGHYEQYF. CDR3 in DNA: TGCGCCAGCAGCTTGGCGGGACAGGGCCACTACGAGCAGTACTTC.

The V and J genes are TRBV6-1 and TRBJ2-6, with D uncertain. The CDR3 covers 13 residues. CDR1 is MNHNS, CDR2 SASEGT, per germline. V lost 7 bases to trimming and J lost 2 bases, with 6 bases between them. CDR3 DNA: TGTGCCAGCAAAGCCGCTGGGGCCAACGTCCTGACTTTC. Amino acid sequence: CASKAAGANVLTF.

The CDR3 DNA sequence: TGTGCCTGGAGTATCCCTATTCTGAGGAATTCACCCCTCCACTTT. Translation gives CAWSIPILRNSPLHF. The chain couples TRBV30 to TRBJ1-6; D not certain. This CDR3 has 15 amino acids. The germline gives CDR1 GTSNPN, CDR2 SVGIG (reference sequence). Trimming took 2 bases from V and 7 from J, leaving 15 bases between them.

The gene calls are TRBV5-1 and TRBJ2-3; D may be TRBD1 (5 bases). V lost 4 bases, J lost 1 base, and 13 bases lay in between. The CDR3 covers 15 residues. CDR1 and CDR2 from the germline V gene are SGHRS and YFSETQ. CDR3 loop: CASSQSRVGTDTQYF. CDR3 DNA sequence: TGCGCCAGCAGCCAAAGCAGGGTCGGCACAGATACGCAGTATTTT.